The T cell receptor beta chain under discussion was sequenced for a study of OX40 agonist ivuxolimab in advanced cancers. General study findings and limits: The study found among the lowest clonal expansion in partial responders at 0.1-3.0 mg/kg. Mean expanded clone counts were higher in CD8+ than CD4+ T cells.

V lost 11 bases and J 4 bases, leaving 14 bases between the germline ends. Per the germline V gene, CDR1 is LNHDA and CDR2 is SQIVND (reference sequence). This CDR3 contains 12 residues. Comment on this clone: The antigen is undetermined.

Autoimmune disease history or systemic immunosuppression led to patients being barred. The data were produced by immunoSEQ multiplex PCR, yet TCRdb's version contains in-frame clones alone and is incomplete. The data hold under 85,000 clones, with roughly 85% observed a single time. The chain joins TRBV19 to TRBJ1-1, with a tentative D call TRBD1 (5 bases). The starting material was CD4+ or CD8+ T cells sorted from blood, obtained in a trial of the OX40 agonist ivuxolimab. The sequence was collected from an adult with an advanced solid tumor such as melanoma, head and neck, liver or kidney cancer. In nucleotides, the CDR3 is TGTGCCCGAAGCGAGGGGTGCACTGAAGCTTTCTTT. It specifies CARSEGCTEAFF. Full variable domain (remainder filled in from reference TRBV19 and TRBJ1-1): DGGITQSPKYLFRKEGQNVTLSCEQNLNHDAMYWYRQDPGQGLRLIYYSQIVNDFQKGDIAEGYSVSREKKESFPLTVTSAQKNPTAFYLCARSEGCTEAFFGQGTRLTVV.